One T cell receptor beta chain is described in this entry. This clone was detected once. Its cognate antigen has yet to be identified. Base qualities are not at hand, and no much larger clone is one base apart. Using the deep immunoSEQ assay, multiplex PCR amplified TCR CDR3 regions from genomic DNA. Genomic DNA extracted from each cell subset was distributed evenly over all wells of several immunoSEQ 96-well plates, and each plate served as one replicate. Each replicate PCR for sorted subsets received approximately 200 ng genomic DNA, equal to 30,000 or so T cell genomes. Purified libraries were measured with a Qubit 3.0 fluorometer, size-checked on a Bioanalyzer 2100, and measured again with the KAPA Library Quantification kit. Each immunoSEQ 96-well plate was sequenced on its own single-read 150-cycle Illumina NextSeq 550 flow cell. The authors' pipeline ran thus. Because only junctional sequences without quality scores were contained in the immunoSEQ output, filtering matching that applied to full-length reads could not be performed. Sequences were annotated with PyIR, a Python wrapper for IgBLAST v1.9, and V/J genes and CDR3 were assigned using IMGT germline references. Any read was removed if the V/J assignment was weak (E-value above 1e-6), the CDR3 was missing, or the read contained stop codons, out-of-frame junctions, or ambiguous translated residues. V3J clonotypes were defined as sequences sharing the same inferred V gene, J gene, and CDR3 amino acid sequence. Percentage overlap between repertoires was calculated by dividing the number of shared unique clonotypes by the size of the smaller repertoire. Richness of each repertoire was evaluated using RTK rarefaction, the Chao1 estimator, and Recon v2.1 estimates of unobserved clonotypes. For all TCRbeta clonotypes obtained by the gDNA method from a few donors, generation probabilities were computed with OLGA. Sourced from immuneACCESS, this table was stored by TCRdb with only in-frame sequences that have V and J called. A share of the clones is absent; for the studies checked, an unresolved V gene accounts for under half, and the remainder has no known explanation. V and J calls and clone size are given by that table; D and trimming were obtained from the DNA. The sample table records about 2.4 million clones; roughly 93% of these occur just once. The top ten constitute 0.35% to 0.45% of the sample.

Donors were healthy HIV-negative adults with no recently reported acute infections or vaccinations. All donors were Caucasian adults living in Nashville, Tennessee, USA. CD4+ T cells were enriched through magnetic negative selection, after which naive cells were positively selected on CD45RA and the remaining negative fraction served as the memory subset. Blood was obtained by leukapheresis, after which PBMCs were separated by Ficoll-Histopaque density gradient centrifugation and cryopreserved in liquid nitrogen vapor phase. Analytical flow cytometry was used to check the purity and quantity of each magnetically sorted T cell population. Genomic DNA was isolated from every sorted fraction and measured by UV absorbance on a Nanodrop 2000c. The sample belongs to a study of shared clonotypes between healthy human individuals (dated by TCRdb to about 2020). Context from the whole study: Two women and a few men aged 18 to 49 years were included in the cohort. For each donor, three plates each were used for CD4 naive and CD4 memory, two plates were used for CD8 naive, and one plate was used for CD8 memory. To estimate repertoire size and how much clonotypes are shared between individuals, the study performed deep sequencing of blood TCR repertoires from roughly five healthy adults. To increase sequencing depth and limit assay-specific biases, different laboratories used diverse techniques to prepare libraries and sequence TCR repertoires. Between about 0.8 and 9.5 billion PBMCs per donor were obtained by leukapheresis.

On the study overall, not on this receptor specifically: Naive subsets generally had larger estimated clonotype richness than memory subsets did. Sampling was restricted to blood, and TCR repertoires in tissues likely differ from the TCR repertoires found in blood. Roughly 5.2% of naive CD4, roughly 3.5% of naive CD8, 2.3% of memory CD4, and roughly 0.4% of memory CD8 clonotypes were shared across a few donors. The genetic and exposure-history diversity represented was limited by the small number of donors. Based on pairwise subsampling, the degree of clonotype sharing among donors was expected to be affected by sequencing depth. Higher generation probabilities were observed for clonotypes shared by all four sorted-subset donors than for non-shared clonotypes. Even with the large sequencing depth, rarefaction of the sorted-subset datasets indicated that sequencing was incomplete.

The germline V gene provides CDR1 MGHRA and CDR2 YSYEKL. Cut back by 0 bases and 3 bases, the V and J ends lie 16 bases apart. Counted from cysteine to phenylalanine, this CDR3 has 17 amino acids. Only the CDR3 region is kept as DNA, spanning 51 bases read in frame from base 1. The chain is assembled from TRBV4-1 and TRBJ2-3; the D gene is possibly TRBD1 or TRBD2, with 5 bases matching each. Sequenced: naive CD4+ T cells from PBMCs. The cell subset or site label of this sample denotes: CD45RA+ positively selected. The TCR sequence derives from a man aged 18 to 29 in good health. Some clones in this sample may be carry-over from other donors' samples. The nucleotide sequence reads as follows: TGCGCCAGCAGCCAAGACCGGGACCTGGCAGGGACAGATACGCAGTATTTT. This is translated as CASSQDRDLAGTDTQYF.